This T cell receptor beta chain stems from a study of OX40 agonist ivuxolimab in advanced cancers. Background on the study: Patients took ivuxolimab, an agonistic anti-OX40 (CD134) antibody. The mean age was approximately 60 years, ranging from 23 to 79, with around four fifths of participants male. Study-wide results and caveats: The study did not work out the antigen specificity of the expanded peripheral T cells.

Produced via immunoSEQ multiplex PCR; TCRdb's table is partial and in-frame only. The repertoire holds fewer than 120,000 clones, with roughly nine tenths as singletons. Concerning this clone: Its specificity is not known.

Sample: CD4+ or CD8+ T cells sorted from blood, taken in a trial of the OX40 agonist ivuxolimab. The TCR comes from an adult with an advanced solid tumor such as melanoma, head and neck, liver or kidney cancer.

The CDR3 coding sequence is TGTGCCAGTAGTATTAAGGGGAACACTGAAGCTTTCTTT. Translation: CASSIKGNTEAFF. This chain uses TRBV19 with TRBJ1-1; D unclear. This CDR3 has 13 residues. V lost 3 bases to trimming and J lost 1 base, with 6 bases between them. CDR1 and CDR2 (germline): LNHDA, SQIVND (reference sequence).